These T cell receptor beta chains were read from a single sample in a study of cytotoxic CD8 clonotypes in ibrutinib-treated CLL. The protocol was immunoSEQ multiplex PCR, while the TCRdb copy is restricted to in-frame clones and leaves out a portion. The sample includes just over 200,000 clones, roughly three quarters of them seen just once. Specimen: PBMCs, collected after 12 months of ibrutinib treatment. Every receptor here comes from a human donor with chronic lymphocytic leukemia. CDR3s include the opening cysteine and the closing phenylalanine or tryptophan. Clone size is stated in some rows and not others, as once, few, many or a class when expanded.

j_gene	abundance	v_gene	CDR3aa
TRBJ1-2	-	TRBV27	CASSDLPGGLLGRLGYTF
TRBJ1-3	-	TRBV30	CAWSVLPRAAGNTIYF
TRBJ2-7	-	TRBV5-1	CASRDHNYEQYF
TRBJ2-1	-	TRBV9	CASSPGTSGRWNEQFF
TRBJ2-5	-	TRBV9	CASGGQGYQETQYF
TRBJ1-1	-	TRBV5-1	CASRVQENTEAFF
TRBJ1-2	-	TRBV9	CASSPTGRRGYTF
TRBJ2-3	-	TRBV7-2	CASSPTGLHTDTQYF
TRBJ2-1	-	TRBV5-1	CASSAGTGLLGEQFF
TRBJ1-2	-	TRBV6-5	CASSYSVTGVYGYTF
TRBJ1-2	-	TRBV6-5	CASRRGRGSNYGYTF
TRBJ1-4	-	TRBV4-2	CASSQDSGVGNEKLFF
TRBJ2-7	many	TRBV5-6	CASSLYPGEPSSYEQYF
TRBJ2-6	-	TRBV19	CASSPGGSGANVLTF
TRBJ1-4	few	TRBV4-2	CASSQGITGVNEKLFF
TRBJ2-1	-	TRBV7-7	CASSPGTAGNEQFF
TRBJ2-1	-	TRBV5-1	CASVARNNEQFF
TRBJ2-3	-	TRBV15	CATSRDLASTDTQYF
TRBJ2-3	once	TRBV9	CASSRLDSLTDTQYF
TRBJ2-1	-	TRBV4-2	CASSDAGRSYNEQFF
TRBJ1-2	few	TRBV11-3	CASSKQGQANYGYTF
TRBJ2-7	-	TRBV29-1	CSVELRGSPYEQYF